This T cell receptor (beta chain) was recovered during a study of early T cells in non-severe SARS-CoV-2 infection. TCRdb reprocessed the 5' RACE reads via MiXCR and lists one record per CDR3 protein. The sample lists fewer than 80,000 distinct CDR3 sequences, 9.5% occurring once. This clonotype was observed at least ten times. The V gene's germline CDR1 is SGHRS and CDR2 YFSETQ. The CDR3 loop spans 12 amino acids. The V end lost 0 bases, the J end lost 5 bases, and 6 bases lay between the germline ends. This TCR derives from an adult who was a healthcare worker with PCR-confirmed SARS-CoV-2 infection or an uninfected control (not recorded which). The sample taken for sequencing was whole blood. The V and J genes are TRBV5-1 and TRBJ2-7; D is unclear. The CDR3 sequence: CASSLGSNEQYF. CDR3 bases: TGCGCCAGCAGCTTGGGGTCGAACGAGCAGTACTTC.